Below, 8 T cell receptor beta chains from the same sample are listed, as sequenced in a study of T cells after yellow fever vaccination. TCRdb reprocessed the 5' RACE reads with MiXCR, giving one entry per CDR3 protein. Of about 330,000 distinct CDR3 sequences in the sample, 4.1% are singletons; the top ten hold just under 25%. Sequenced material: PBMCs, taken 5 days after the yellow fever booster vaccination. The receptors come from a man aged 18-30 years who received the YFV17D yellow fever vaccine.

This clonotype was observed a handful of times. The CDR3 is CASSPGSQGEAFF. CDR3 nucleotide sequence: TGCGCCAGCAGCCCCGGAAGTCAGGGCGAAGCTTTCTTT. The chain recombines TRBV5-1 with TRBJ1-1, with a weak D call TRBD1 (5 bases). V lost 4 bases and J lost 8, with 15 bases in between. Per germline, CDR1 SGHRS and CDR2 YFSETQ. This CDR3 is built from 13 residues. The variable domain in full, with the rest retrieved from reference TRBV5-1 and TRBJ1-1, is KAGVTQTPRYLIKTRGQQVTLSCSPISGHRSVSWYQQTPGQGLQFLFEYFSETQRNKGNFPGRFSGRQFSNSRSEMNVSTLELGDSALYLCASSPGSQGEAFFGQGTRLTVV.

This clonotype was observed many times. This sequence joins TRBV7-2 and TRBJ2-3; D assignment may be TRBD1 or TRBD2 (5 bases each). V was cut by 1 base and J by 2 bases, with 13 bases left in between. The CDR3 is 16 residues long. Germline CDR1 SGHTA, CDR2 FQGNSA. The CDR3 DNA sequence: TGTGCCAGCAGCTTAGTAGGAGGACAAGCCACAGATACGCAGTATTTT. It is translated as CASSLVGGQATDTQYF.

The V call is TRBV5-3, the J call TRBJ1-6; D gene unclear. TRBV5-3 is an ORF, with its function uncertain. This CDR3 comprises 15 residues. Deletions cut 10 bases from V and 0 bases from J, with 14 bases between. The CDR3 reads CADEAILSYNSPLHF. The DNA of the CDR3 is TGTGCCGATGAGGCGATCCTCTCCTATAATTCACCCCTCCACTTT.

This clonotype has a handful of counts. The chain links TRBV7-9 to TRBJ1-1, with D maybe TRBD1 (6 bases). The germline CDR1 and CDR2 sequences are SEHNR and FQNEAQ (reference sequence). V lost 0 bases and J lost 1, with 12 bases in between. The CDR3 runs 16 residues. The CDR3 DNA sequence: TGTGCCAGCAGCTTAGCGCTGGCAGGGGCGAACACTGAAGCTTTCTTT. It encodes CASSLALAGANTEAFF. Full variable domain (outside the CDR3, taken from reference TRBV7-9 and TRBJ1-1): DTGVSQNPRHKITKRGQNVTFRCDPISEHNRLYWYRQTLGQGPEFLTYFQNEAQLEKSRLLSDRFSAERPKGSFSTLEIQRTEQGDSAMYLCASSLALAGANTEAFFGQGTRLTVV.

The chain employs TRBV12-3 or TRBV12-4 and TRBJ2-2, with a tentative D call TRBD1 (5 bases). The CDR3 sequence is 13 residues long. With 4 bases removed from V and 6 bases from J, the gap between germline ends came to 9 bases. In DNA, the CDR3 is TGTGCCAGCAGTTACCAAGGGGCCGGGGAGCTGTTTTTT. Its translation: CASSYQGAGELFF.

This clonotype was picked up a small number of times. V usage is TRBV7-2 and J usage is TRBJ2-2; TRBD1 matches 9 bases. Germline CDR1 and CDR2: SGHTA and FQGNSA. J was trimmed by 7 bases and V by 4 bases; bases with no gene match: 4. The CDR3 extends over 14 amino acids. The CDR3 DNA reads as TGTGCCAGCAGCTCCGGGACAGGGCACGGGGAGCTGTTTTTT. Encoded protein: CASSSGTGHGELFF.

The rearrangement uses TRBV7-2 and TRBJ2-3, with D hard to call. The CDR3 consists of 14 residues. Germline V gives CDR1 SGHTA, CDR2 FQGNSA. V was clipped by 4 bases and J by 4 bases, with 12 bases between them. Written as DNA, the CDR3 is TGTGCCAGCAGCTATTACGTCCGTTCAGATACGCAGTATTTT. This encodes CASSYYVRSDTQYF.

This clonotype was seen at least ten times. The chain links TRBV12-3 or TRBV12-4 to TRBJ2-1; TRBD2 agrees at 11 bases. The J segment lost 3 bases and the V segment lost 4 bases, leaving 2 bases of the junction unmatched. This CDR3 has 15 residues. DNA of the CDR3: TGTGCCAGCAGTTCCCTAGCGGGGGGCTACAATGAGCAGTTCTTC. Translated: CASSSLAGGYNEQFF.